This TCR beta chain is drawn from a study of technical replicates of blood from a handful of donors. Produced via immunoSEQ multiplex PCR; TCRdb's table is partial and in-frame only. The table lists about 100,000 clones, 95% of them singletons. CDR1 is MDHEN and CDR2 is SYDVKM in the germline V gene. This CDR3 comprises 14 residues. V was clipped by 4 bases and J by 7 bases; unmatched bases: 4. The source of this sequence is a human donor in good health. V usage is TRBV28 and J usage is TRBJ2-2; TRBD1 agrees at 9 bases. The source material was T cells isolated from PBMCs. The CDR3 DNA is TGTGCCAGCAGTTGGACAGGGGTAAACGGGGAGCTGTTTTTT. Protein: CASSWTGVNGELFF.